The present T cell receptor beta chain was sequenced within a study of blood T cell repertoires in COVID-19. Background on the study: The study drew acute and convalescent COVID-19 samples from the United States, Italy and Spain. T cells, B-cell-depleted T cells, or PBMCs provided the cDNA or gDNA that served as material.

Participants' reported clinical history set cohort assignment. The method was immunoSEQ multiplex PCR; TCRdb's version includes in-frame clones alone and lacks a portion of them. The sample lists about half a million clones, approximately 91% seen once, with around 7.9% in the top ten. The germline V gene encodes CDR1 LGHDT and CDR2 YNNKEL (reference sequence). The CDR3 has 16 amino acids. A word on this clone: One end of the junction is discordant with germline, which a read error may explain.

The clonotype originates from an older woman who had recovered from COVID-19. V and J are TRBV3-1 (or the pseudogene TRBV3-2) and TRBJ1-2, with TRBD1 matching over 9 bases. Sequencing was carried out using PBMCs or T cells enriched from blood (not recorded which). CDR3 amino acids: CTSRDRTGEGYYGYTF. DNA for the CDR3: TGTACCAGCAGGGATCGGACAGGGGAAGGTTACTATGGCTACACCTTC.